Listed below are T cell receptor beta chains from one sample, sequenced in a study of cytomegalovirus exposure and HLA in healthy donors. TCRdb's table, derived via immunoSEQ multiplex PCR, lists solely in-frame clones and lacks some. Among approximately 170,000 clones listed, over 70% were seen once. The sample consisted of PBMCs. The receptors were gathered from a woman aged 40 to 50 in good health and CMV-seropositive. Each CDR3 is given with its conserved first and last residue. A D gene is named only where the DNA matches it firmly. The size of a clone is reported for some rows only, either as once, few or many, or as a class for expanded clones.

>TRBJ1-1|NA|TRBV19|NA
TGTGCCAGTAGTATCGGATCCAGGGGTTTCTTT
CASSIGSRGFF
>TRBJ1-4|NA|TRBV7-6|TRBD1
TGTGCCAGCAGCTTAGGGAGGAGGACAGGGGCGCGACTGTTTTTT
CASSLGRRTGARLFF
>TRBJ2-3|few|TRBV15|TRBD2
TGTGCCACCAGCAGAGACCGGTGGACTAGCGGTTCAGATACGCAGTATTTT
CATSRDRWTSGSDTQYF
>TRBJ2-7|few|TRBV5-6|NA
TGTGCCAGCAGCTTTGGCCACGAGCAGTACTTC
CASSFGHEQYF
>TRBJ1-2|NA|TRBV19|TRBD1
TGTGCCAGTAGTATGGTAACAGGGGGCTCCTATGGCTACACCTTC
CASSMVTGGSYGYTF
>TRBJ2-7|NA|TRBV2|TRBD1
TGTGCCAGCAACCCGGCCCGAGGACAGGGGTACGAGCAGTACTTC
CASNPARGQGYEQYF
>TRBJ2-7|NA|TRBV4-3|TRBD1
TGCGCCAGCAGCCAGGGACAGGGAATCGACGAGCAGTACTTC
CASSQGQGIDEQYF
>TRBJ1-1|NA|TRBV27|NA
TGTGCCAGCAGTTTTCAGGGGCGGAACACTGAAGCTTTCTTT
CASSFQGRNTEAFF
>TRBJ2-2|NA|TRBV6-6|NA
TGTGCCAGCAGTTCCCCCGGGGGTACGAACACCGGGGAGCTGTTTTTT
CASSSPGGTNTGELFF
>TRBJ2-7|NA|TRBV6-1|NA
TGTGCCAGCCGGACAGATGCCTACGAGCAGTACTTC
CASRTDAYEQYF
>TRBJ1-1|few|TRBV5-1|NA
TGCGCCAGCAGCTCAGGGTACACTGAAGCTTTCTTT
CASSSGYTEAFF
>TRBJ1-2|once|TRBV5-1|TRBD1
TGCGCCAGCAGCAACGGACAGGGGGGGACCTATGGCTACACCTTC
CASSNGQGGTYGYTF
>TRBJ1-1|NA|TRBV15|NA
TGTGCCACCAGCAGAGACGGGGGCACTGAAGCTTTCTTT
CATSRDGGTEAFF
>TRBJ1-1|NA|TRBV27|TRBD1
TGTGCCAGCAGTTTATTAGGGACAGGTGGGGCGAACACTGAAGCTTTCTTT
CASSLLGTGGANTEAFF
>TRBJ1-1|NA|TRBV5-1|NA
TGCGCCAGCAGCTTTTCCGGGGGTGACGCTGAAGCTTTCTTT
CASSFSGGDAEAFF
>TRBJ2-3|NA|TRBV15|NA
TGTGCCACCAGCAGAGTTCTCGGCGCAGGGGCAGATACGCAGTATTTT
CATSRVLGAGADTQYF
>TRBJ2-7|NA|TRBV30|NA
TGTGCCTGGAGTTCTACAGGGTCCGAGCAGTACTTC
CAWSSTGSEQYF
>TRBJ2-7|once|TRBV30|NA
TGTGCCTGGAGTGTAGGGGTTGGCGGACCGTACGAGCAGTACTTC
CAWSVGVGGPYEQYF
>TRBJ1-1|NA|TRBV2|NA
TGTGCCAGCAGTGAAGAGGGGGGGGTTGAAGCTTTCTTT
CASSEEGGVEAFF
>TRBJ2-2|NA|TRBV7-3|NA
TGTGCCAGCAGCCCGGGACAGAACACCGGGGAGCTGTTTTTT
CASSPGQNTGELFF
>TRBJ2-6|NA|TRBV5-6|NA
TGTGCCAGCAGCTTGATACAGCCATCTGGGGCCAACGTCCTGACTTTC
CASSLIQPSGANVLTF
>TRBJ1-1|NA|TRBV4-3|TRBD1
TGCGCCAGCAGCCAGACCAGGGGGTTAGAAGCTTTCTTT
CASSQTRGLEAFF
>TRBJ2-4|NA|TRBV6-1|NA
TGTGCCAGCAGACCACCCGCGGCCAAAAACATTCAGTACTTC
CASRPPAAKNIQYF
>TRBJ2-1|once|TRBV10-1|TRBD2
TGCGCCAGCAGTCCATCTCGAACTAGCGGGGGATCCAATGAGCAGTTCTTC
CASSPSRTSGGSNEQFF
>TRBJ2-7|NA|TRBV2|TRBD2
TGTGCCAGCAGCACTAGCGGATACGAGCAGTACTTC
CASSTSGYEQYF
>TRBJ1-1|NA|TRBV6-5|TRBD1
TGTGCCAGCAGAAGGACAGGGAACACTGAAGCTTTCTTT
CASRRTGNTEAFF
>TRBJ2-5|NA|TRBV7-2|NA
TGTGCCAGCAGCTTAGAATCAGTTACGTTGAAGACCCAGTACTTC
CASSLESVTLKTQYF
>TRBJ1-2|few|TRBV6-1|TRBD1
TGTGCCAGCAGAGAGGGGGCGAGGGGCTACACCTTC
CASREGARGYTF
>TRBJ2-1|NA|TRBV5-4|NA
TGTGCCAGCAGCTTGGATTCCAGGCATCATGAGCAGTTCTTC
CASSLDSRHHEQFF
>TRBJ2-7|NA|TRBV11-2|NA
TGTGCCAGCAGCTTGACAGACTACGAGCAGTACTTC
CASSLTDYEQYF
>TRBJ2-1|once|TRBV7-2|TRBD2
TGTGCCAGCAGCTTAGGTCCGGGGGGGCCGAATGAGCAGTTCTTC
CASSLGPGGPNEQFF
>TRBJ2-2|NA|TRBV7-7|TRBD1
TGTGCCAGCAGCCGCGGGACAGGGCCCGGGGAGCTGTTTTTT
CASSRGTGPGELFF
>TRBJ2-1|once|TRBV5-1|TRBD1
TGCGCCAGCAGCATCCAGGGGGCCTCCTACAATGAGCAGTTCTTC
CASSIQGASYNEQFF
>TRBJ2-7|NA|TRBV5-1|TRBD2
TGCGCCAGCAGCTTTTCTAGCGGGGGCTTCACCTACGAGCAGTACTTC
CASSFSSGGFTYEQYF
>TRBJ2-2|few|TRBV11-3|TRBD1
TGTGCCAGCAGCCAGGGACAGGTCACCGGGGAGCTGTTTTTT
CASSQGQVTGELFF
>TRBJ2-5|NA|TRBV5-1|TRBD2
TGCGCCAGCAGCTTGGTGGTGACTAGCGGGGGGTTGAGCCAAGAGACCCAGTACTTC
CASSLVVTSGGLSQETQYF
>TRBJ1-3|NA|TRBV18|NA
TGTGCCAGCTCGGTATCAGGGAACTCTGGAAACACCATATATTTT
CASSVSGNSGNTIYF
>TRBJ2-6|NA|TRBV9|TRBD1
TGTGCCAGCAGCTGGGGACAGGGGATCTCTGGGGCCAACGTCCTGACTTTC
CASSWGQGISGANVLTF
>TRBJ1-6|NA|TRBV4-1|NA
TGCGCCAGCAGCCGCGAACAGAACTATAATTCACCCCTCCACTTT
CASSREQNYNSPLHF
>TRBJ2-3|NA|TRBV5-1|NA
TGCGCCAGCACCGTGGACAGAGATACGCAGTATTTT
CASTVDRDTQYF
>TRBJ2-6|NA|TRBV5-1|NA
TGCGCCAGCAGCCCAGAGGGCGCGGTACCCTCTGGGGCCAACGTCCTGACTTTC
CASSPEGAVPSGANVLTF
>TRBJ2-7|once|TRBV4-1|TRBD2
TGCGCCAGCAGCTTTGGCTCCGGGACTAGCGCCTACTACGAGCAGTACTTC
CASSFGSGTSAYYEQYF
>TRBJ1-4|NA|TRBV30|TRBD1
TGTGCCTGGACATGTTTTCGGGGGACAGGGATACGAAAAACTGTTTTT
CAWTCFRGTGIRKTVF
>TRBJ1-1|NA|TRBV5-6|NA
TGTGCCAGCAGCCCAATTCGCGGCTCTGAAGCTTTCTTT
CASSPIRGSEAFF
>TRBJ1-5|NA|TRBV27|NA
TGTGCCAGCAGCCCTCGGGGGGTTGGGGGAATTGGAAATCAGCCCCAGCATTTT
CASSPRGVGGIGNQPQHF
>TRBJ2-3|NA|TRBV7-2|TRBD2
TGTGCCAGCAGCTTTGAGCGGGGGCGAGATACGCAGTATTTT
CASSFERGRDTQYF
>TRBJ1-1|NA|TRBV29-1|TRBD1
TGCAGCTTCACCCTCTCAGGGGGCACTGAAGCTTTCTTT
CSFTLSGGTEAFF
>TRBJ1-1|NA|TRBV19|TRBD1
TGTGCCAGTAGTACCGGGACAGGGGTAAGCTACACTGAAGCTTTCTTT
CASSTGTGVSYTEAFF
>TRBJ2-3|NA|TRBV6-1|TRBD1
TGTGCCAGCAGTGAAGATCGGGGACAGGGCAGAGATACGCAGTATTTT
CASSEDRGQGRDTQYF
>TRBJ1-2|few|TRBV6-5|NA
TGTGCCAGCAGTGAAGAGTTCGGGAGAGGCTACACCTTC
CASSEEFGRGYTF
>TRBJ2-6|NA|TRBV6-1|TRBD1
TGTGCCAGCAGTGAAGTCAGGGGGCCTGGGGCCAACGTCCTGACTTTC
CASSEVRGPGANVLTF
>TRBJ2-3|NA|TRBV9|NA
TGTGCCAGCAGTGAATGGGGGCTTGACACAGATACGCAGTATTTT
CASSEWGLDTDTQYF
>TRBJ2-3|NA|TRBV27|TRBD2
TGTGCCACCGGACTAGCGGGGCCAGATACGCAGTATTTT
CATGLAGPDTQYF
>TRBJ2-6|NA|TRBV7-8|NA
TGTGCCAGCAGGTTGCGTTTGTCTGGGGCCAACGGCCTGACTTTC
CASRLRLSGANGLTF
>TRBJ1-6|NA|TRBV5-6|NA
TGTGCCAGCAGCCCCACAACCGGCAGGTACGGTTCACCCCTCCACTTT
CASSPTTGRYGSPLHF